The entry that follows covers one TCR beta chain sequence. Antigen: not known. The same CDR3 can be traced to other DNA sequences in this sample. The data derive from a study of cytomegalovirus exposure and HLA in healthy donors. Study-level information: Inside one of the first data releases sat around 80 million unique TCRs taken from HLA-typed donors. Among around 400 genotyped donors, roughly 81% fell in the Caucasian-associated ancestry cluster.

Vbeta (60) and Jbeta (13) primers were used in the PCR. Generated by immunoSEQ multiplex PCR, the TCRdb table keeps only in-frame clones and is missing some. The repertoire shows about 50,000 clones; the top ten hold 2% to 2.5%. Study-level results: Per published accounts, TCR beta sequences correctly predicted the HLA-A and HLA-B alleles of most subjects. When analyzed later, a missense DCLRE1C variant was found to be linked to TCR beta V- and J-gene trimming.

The trim removed 6 bases at V and 5 bases at J, leaving 5 bases unmatched. Germline V gene lookup returns CDR1 MDHEN and CDR2 SYDVKM. The CDR3 length is 15 residues. The sequenced sample was PBMCs. The J gene is TRBJ1-6, the V gene TRBV28, with 9 nucleotides matching TRBD1. The source of this sequence is a young woman in good health and CMV-seronegative. As DNA, the CDR3 is TGTGCCAGCAGGGGTTGGGACAGGGATAATTCACCCCTCCACTTT. This codes for CASRGWDRDNSPLHF.